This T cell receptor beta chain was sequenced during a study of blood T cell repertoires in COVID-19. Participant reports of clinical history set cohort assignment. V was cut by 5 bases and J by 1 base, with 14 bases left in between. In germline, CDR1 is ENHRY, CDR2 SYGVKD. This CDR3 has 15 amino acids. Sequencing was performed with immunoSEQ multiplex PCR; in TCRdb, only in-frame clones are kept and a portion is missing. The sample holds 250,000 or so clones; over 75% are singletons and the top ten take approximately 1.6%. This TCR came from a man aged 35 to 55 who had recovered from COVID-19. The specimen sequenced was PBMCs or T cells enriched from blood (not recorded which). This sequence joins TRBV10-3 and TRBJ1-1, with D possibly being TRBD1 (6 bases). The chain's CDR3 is CAISPRGGANTEAFF. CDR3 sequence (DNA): TGTGCCATCAGTCCGAGGGGGGGAGCGAACACTGAAGCTTTCTTT.